Listed below are T cell receptor beta chains from one sample, sequenced in a study of T cell repertoires in cytomegalovirus infection. TCRdb independently ran MiXCR on the reads; one entry per CDR3 protein. There are approximately 500,000 distinct CDR3 sequences in the sample; 26% occur only once, and less than 15% lies in the top ten. Sequences were obtained from PBMCs. The origin of the receptors is a human donor in good health (CMV status not recorded). Some clones in this sample may be carry-over from other donors' samples. Both conserved end residues are part of each CDR3. A D gene is named only where the DNA matches it firmly. A clone size is listed for some rows: how often the clone was seen (once, few, many), or a class if it is expanded.

v_gene	len	d_gene	abundance	j_gene	CDR3nt	CDR3aa
TRBV24-1	15	.	.	TRBJ1-5	TGTGCCACCAGTGAAAGGGCCGGGGGAGGTCAGCCCCAGCATTTT	CATSERAGGGQPQHF
TRBV4-1	17	.	.	TRBJ1-1	TGCGCCAGCAGCCAGGGCAGGGGCCGGAGGATATGGCCTGAAGCTTTCTTT	CASSQGRGRRIWPEAFF
TRBV4-1	14	.	many	TRBJ2-1	TGCGCCAGCAGCCAAGAGGCCTCCTACAATGAGCAGTTCTTC	CASSQEASYNEQFF
TRBV28	13	.	.	TRBJ2-7	TGTGCCAGCAGTTTGATGGATGACTACGAGCAGTACTTC	CASSLMDDYEQYF
TRBV7-2	14	.	many	TRBJ1-2	TGTGCCAGCAGGGGCGCCACAGCGACCTATGGCTACACCTTC	CASRGATATYGYTF
TRBV30	13	.	.	TRBJ2-3	TGTGCCTGGAGTCCCGGAACTCGAGATACGCAGTATTTT	CAWSPGTRDTQYF
TRBV28	17	TRBD2	.	TRBJ2-5	TGTGCCAGCACCCGCGGCCTAGCGGGAGGGCCGTCGGAGACCCAGTACTTC	CASTRGLAGGPSETQYF
TRBV7-3	16	TRBD2	.	TRBJ2-1	TGTGCCAGCAGCCCCCAGACTAGCCCCCCCTACAATGAGCAGTTCTTC	CASSPQTSPPYNEQFF
TRBV29-1	17	TRBD2	.	TRBJ2-3	TGCAGCGTTGAAGTCCGTCGGGGGCGGGAGGGCACAGATACGCAGTATTTT	CSVEVRRGREGTDTQYF
TRBV28	16	.	few	TRBJ2-3	TGTGCCAGCAGTTTAGGTGCGGGATTGGGCACAGATACGCAGTATTTT	CASSLGAGLGTDTQYF
TRBV4-1	14	.	.	TRBJ1-5	TGCGCCAGCAGCCAAGGACCGCTGAATCAGCCCCAGCATTTT	CASSQGPLNQPQHF
TRBV12-3/TRBV12-4	15	.	.	TRBJ2-2	TGTGCCAGCAGCCCCTGGGGCGGGAACACCGGGGAGCTGTTTTTT	CASSPWGGNTGELFF
TRBV10-3	14	.	.	TRBJ1-1	TGTGCCATCAAGGCGGCAGAACGGAACACTGAAGCTTTCTTT	CAIKAAERNTEAFF
TRBV29-1	12	.	.	TRBJ1-5	TGCAGCGTTACTGGGGCCAATCAGCCCCAGCATTTT	CSVTGANQPQHF
TRBV5-1	15	.	many	TRBJ2-5	TGCGCCAGCAGCCCAACCGGGACTGCTCAAGAGACCCAGTACTTC	CASSPTGTAQETQYF